This passage covers 27 T cell receptor beta chains from one sample sequenced in a study of identical twins. TCRdb used MiXCR to reprocess the 5' RACE reads, holding one entry per CDR3 protein. The table shows 200,000 to 300,000 distinct CDR3 sequences, with 7% to 8.5% occurring only once. These data were likewise used in another study, on yellow fever vaccine responses in identical twins.

Sequencing was done on a sample of CD8+ T cells sorted from blood. The receptors derive from a woman under 30 in good health.

This clonotype occurred a few times. The CDR3 coding sequence is TGTGCCAGCAGCCCCCGCCTAGAGTCCTACAATGAGCAGTTCTTC. Amino acids: CASSPRLESYNEQFF. The gene calls are TRBV3-1 and TRBJ2-1; D ambiguous. Trimming left V 4 bases short and J 1 base short, with 11 bases between. Germline CDR1 reads LGHDT; CDR2 reads YNNKEL (reference sequence). The length of the CDR3 is 15 residues.

This clonotype was observed a few times. The V gene is TRBV19, the J gene TRBJ2-1; 7 positions agree with TRBD2. Trimming cost V 3 bases and J 5 bases; bases outside gene matches: 1. Germline V CDR1 and CDR2: LNHDA, SQIVND (reference sequence). The CDR3 is made up of 13 amino acids. CDR3 loop: CASSIGGDNEQFF. CDR3 sequence (DNA): TGTGCCAGTAGTATTGGGGGGGACAATGAGCAGTTCTTC.

CDR3 coding DNA: TGTGCCAGCAGTCCATGGACAGGGAAGGATGGCTACACCTTC. Its translation: CASSPWTGKDGYTF. The genes are TRBV6-1 and TRBJ1-2; the match to TRBD1 covers 8 bases. Germline V gives CDR1 MNHNS, CDR2 SASEGT. V was clipped by 5 bases and J by 6 bases; unmatched bases: 8. The CDR3 runs 14 residues.

This clonotype was counted a few times. The rearrangement uses TRBV28 and TRBJ2-1; D tentatively fits TRBD1 or TRBD2 (5 bases each). The germline CDR1 and CDR2 sequences are MDHEN and SYDVKM. Trimming shortened V by 5 bases and J by 8 bases, and 19 bases separated the two germline ends. This CDR3 is built from 15 residues. CDR3: CASSPGRLSSDEQFF. In DNA form, the CDR3 reads TGTGCCAGCAGTCCAGGGCGATTAAGTAGCGATGAGCAGTTCTTC.

This clonotype has just a few counts. J is TRBJ2-5 and V is TRBV20-1; 10 positions agree with TRBD2. This CDR3 comprises 18 residues. Germline V gene lookup returns CDR1 DFQATT and CDR2 SNEGSKA (reference sequence). J was trimmed by 5 bases and V by 0 bases; bases with no gene match: 15. The CDR3 spells CSARDFENQAGGLETQYF. The CDR3 region has the DNA TGCAGTGCTAGAGATTTCGAGAACCAAGCGGGAGGGTTGGAGACCCAGTACTTC.

This clonotype has just a few counts. This chain links TRBV14 with TRBJ1-1; D ambiguous. The CDR3 sequence is 13 residues long. V shed 0 bases and J shed 5 bases, with 7 bases lying between them. Germline V gene data show CDR1 as SGHDN and CDR2 as FVKESK. CDR3 region: CASSQESWTEAFF. The CDR3 coding sequence is TGTGCCAGCAGCCAAGAATCCTGGACTGAAGCTTTCTTT. The full variable domain, its missing parts supplied by reference TRBV14 and TRBJ1-1, is EAGVTQFPSHSVIEKGQTVTLRCDPISGHDNLYWYRRVMGKEIKFLLHFVKESKQDESGMPNNRFLAERTGGTYSTLKVQPAELEDSGVYFCASSQESWTEAFFGQGTRLTVV.

This clonotype has only a few counts. V gene TRBV7-9 combines with J gene TRBJ2-5; weak D call: TRBD2 (6 bases). V lost 4 bases, J lost 5 bases, and 17 bases lay in between. This CDR3 has 15 residues. The germline gives CDR1 SEHNR, CDR2 FQNEAQ (reference sequence). The CDR3 loop reads CASSSPQGREETQYF. CDR3 bases: TGTGCCAGCAGCTCCCCGCAGGGACGGGAGGAGACCCAGTACTTC.

This clonotype was seen repeatedly, ten times or more. This chain joins TRBV20-1 and TRBJ2-7; D is uncertain. Germline CDR1 DFQATT, CDR2 SNEGSKA (reference sequence). The V and J ends lost 0 bases and 4 bases respectively, with 10 bases between them. The CDR3 has 13 amino acids. CDR3 region: CSARDSETYEQYV. The CDR3 nucleotides read TGCAGTGCTAGAGACTCGGAGACGTACGAGCAGTACGTC.

This clonotype was recorded a few times. CDR3 bases: TGTGCCAGCAGCAAAAAGGAGGTCGGGGGCTACACCTTC. This encodes CASSKKEVGGYTF. The chain employs TRBV21-1 and TRBJ1-2. TRBV21-1 corresponds to a pseudogene. The CDR3 is 13 amino acids.

This clonotype showed up just a few times. This chain links TRBV3-1 with TRBJ2-3, with 9 bases fitting TRBD2. Unmatched junction bases numbered 19, after V lost 4 bases and J lost 2 bases. The CDR3 covers 20 residues. The germline V gene encodes CDR1 LGHDT and CDR2 YNNKEL (reference sequence). CDR3 sequence (DNA): TGTGCCAGCAGCCCCCACCGCTCGAGCGGGGGGCCCTACCCCACAGATACGCAGTATTTT. Translation gives CASSPHRSSGGPYPTDTQYF.

This clonotype was counted at least ten times. The rearrangement joins TRBV20-1 to TRBJ2-1; TRBD1 aligns across 7 bases. The germline V gene has CDR1 DFQATT and CDR2 SNEGSKA (reference sequence). V lost 2 bases, J lost 9 bases, and 7 bases stayed unmatched. The CDR3 length is 13 residues. CDR3 loop: CSARQQTGVEQFF. For the CDR3, the DNA is TGCAGTGCTAGACAACAAACAGGGGTTGAGCAGTTCTTC.

This clonotype was observed many times. The gene calls are TRBV12-3 or TRBV12-4 and TRBJ2-1; 8 positions match TRBD1. The CDR3 covers 13 residues. V lost 3 bases and J lost 7; bases outside the gene matches: 2. The CDR3 nucleotides read TGTGCCAGCAGTTTTGGACAGGGTAATGAGCAGTTCTTC. As protein: CASSFGQGNEQFF.

This clonotype was found many times. The gene calls are TRBV2 and TRBJ2-5; D unclear. Deletions cut 7 bases from V and 5 bases from J, with 11 bases between. Germline V lookup: CDR1 SNHLY, CDR2 FYNNEI. This CDR3 is built from 12 residues. DNA of the CDR3: TGTGCCAGCACCGAAGGTCGGGAGACCCAGTACTTC. Translating gives CASTEGRETQYF.

In this sample, this clonotype turned up many times. This chain links TRBV7-8 with TRBJ1-4; D may be TRBD1 (6 bases). Germline V gene data show CDR1 as SGHVS and CDR2 as FQNEAQ. CDR3 length: 16 residues. Trimming removed 5 bases at V and 4 bases at J, with 17 bases between. The CDR3: CASSRGGGGGNEKLFF. CDR3 in DNA: TGTGCCAGCAGCCGGGGCGGGGGCGGTGGTAATGAAAAACTGTTTTTT.

This clonotype was found many times. This chain connects TRBV10-3 to TRBJ2-3; tentative D call: TRBD2 (6 bases). The V gene's germline CDR1 is ENHRY and CDR2 SYGVKD. The CDR3 sequence is 15 residues long. The germline V and J ends were trimmed by 8 bases and 2 bases, with 17 bases remaining between them. In DNA form, the CDR3 reads TGTGCCATCGGGGAGGAAGGGCTGCTCACAGATACGCAGTATTTT. Amino acid sequence: CAIGEEGLLTDTQYF.

This clonotype was counted only a few times. The chain joins TRBV6-1 to TRBJ2-7, with 8 bases matching TRBD2. V lost 6 bases and J lost 4; bases outside the gene matches: 11. The germline V gene encodes CDR1 MNHNS and CDR2 SASEGT. This CDR3 is 15 amino acids long. The CDR3 sequence is CASRPPGGRTYEQYF. The CDR3 DNA reads TGTGCCAGCAGACCACCGGGCGGGAGGACGTACGAGCAGTACTTC.

There are a few counts of this clonotype. The chain recombines TRBV7-2 with TRBJ2-7, with 9 bases aligning to TRBD1. Germline V gene lookup returns CDR1 SGHTA and CDR2 FQGNSA. The length of the CDR3 is 15 residues. The ends lost 5 bases at V and 3 bases at J; junction bases unmatched: 8. The CDR3 loop reads CASSQPGQGDYEQYF. For the CDR3, the DNA is TGTGCCAGCAGCCAACCGGGACAGGGAGACTACGAGCAGTACTTC.

The table lists this clonotype with a few counts. V and J are TRBV27 and TRBJ2-1; 9 nucleotides line up with TRBD1. This CDR3 has 15 residues. Per germline, CDR1 MNHEY and CDR2 SMNVEV (reference sequence). The J segment lost 8 bases and the V segment lost 4 bases, leaving 9 bases of the junction unmatched. The CDR3 reads CASSSLGQGIDEQFF. For the CDR3, the DNA is TGTGCCAGCAGTTCCCTAGGACAGGGGATCGATGAGCAGTTCTTC.

This clonotype was detected a few times. The V and J genes are TRBV4-1 and TRBJ2-1; 7 nucleotides align to TRBD2. Germline values: CDR1 MGHRA, CDR2 YSYEKL. This CDR3 is built from 15 residues. Germline trimming cut 2 bases from V and 5 bases from J; bases unmatched to any gene: 6. CDR3 DNA sequence: TGCGCCAGCAGCCAATCTCGCGGGAGAAACAATGAGCAGTTCTTC. Translation: CASSQSRGRNNEQFF.

This clonotype was found a few times. CDR3 region: CSVEDRGGWRETQYF. For the CDR3, the DNA is TGCAGCGTTGAAGATCGAGGAGGGTGGAGGGAGACCCAGTACTTC. The V and J genes are TRBV29-1 and TRBJ2-5, with D perhaps TRBD2 (6 bases). The CDR3 length is 15 residues. V lost 0 bases to trimming and J lost 5 bases, with 16 bases between them. The germline V gene has CDR1 SQVTM and CDR2 ANQGSEA. Supplemented by reference TRBV29-1 and TRBJ2-5, the full variable domain reads SAVISQKPSRDICQRGTSLTIQCQVDSQVTMMFWYRQQPGQSLTLIATANQGSEATYESGFVIDKFPISRPNLTFSTLTVSNMSPEDSSIYLCSVEDRGGWRETQYFGPGTRLLVL.

For this clonotype: At one of its ends the junction is not consistent with the germline gene, which may arise from a read error. The chain recombines TRBV4-2 with TRBJ2-3; D is ambiguous. Per germline, CDR1 LGHNA and CDR2 YNFKEQ. CDR3 length: 16 amino acids. The CDR3, as DNA: TGTGCCAGCAGACAAGCCACCCATTCTAGCACAGATACGCAGTATTTT. It translates to CASRQATHSSTDTQYF.

This clonotype was observed a handful of times. The chain has TRBV12-3 or TRBV12-4 and TRBJ1-6; D uncertain. V was clipped by 4 bases and J by 13 bases, with 8 bases between them. The CDR3 runs 11 residues. The chain's CDR3 is CASSSAGPLHF. The DNA of the CDR3 is TGTGCCAGCAGTTCTGCGGGGCCCCTCCACTTT.

This clonotype was seen many times. V usage is TRBV7-3 and J usage is TRBJ2-1; D is unresolved. Trimming left V 5 bases short and J 1 base short, with 12 bases between. CDR1 and CDR2 from the germline V gene are SGHTA and FQGTGA. The CDR3 contains 15 residues. CDR3 loop: CASSPGMASYNEQFF. The CDR3 DNA sequence: TGTGCCAGCAGCCCCGGAATGGCTTCCTACAATGAGCAGTTCTTC. The complete variable domain, with remaining parts taken from reference TRBV7-3 and TRBJ2-1, reads GAGVSQTPSNKVTEKGKYVELRCDPISGHTALYWYRQSLGQGPEFLIYFQGTGAADDSGLPNDRFFAVRPEGSVSTLKIQRTERGDSAVYLCASSPGMASYNEQFFGPGTRLTVL.

This clonotype was seen many times. The V call is TRBV28, the J call TRBJ1-4; 7 bases map to TRBD1. V was clipped by 5 bases and J by 3 bases; unmatched bases: 6. The CDR3 totals 15 residues. Germline V gene data show CDR1 as MDHEN and CDR2 as SYDVKM. The CDR3: CASSVPGQPNEKLFF. Here the CDR3 DNA reads TGTGCCAGCAGTGTGCCGGGACAGCCTAATGAAAAACTGTTTTTT.

This clonotype was seen ten or more times. The chain couples TRBV5-1 to TRBJ1-4; no firm D call. Germline V lookup: CDR1 SGHRS, CDR2 YFSETQ. V shed 5 bases and J shed 5 bases, with 10 bases lying between them. The CDR3 sequence is 13 residues long. The CDR3 sequence is CASRAGKNEKLFF. The CDR3 region has the DNA TGCGCCAGCAGGGCCGGGAAGAATGAAAAACTGTTTTTT.

The gene calls are TRBV28 and TRBJ2-7, with 10 nucleotides matching TRBD1. The V and J ends lost 7 bases and 2 bases, in that order; junction bases with no gene match: 2. Germline CDR1 MDHEN, CDR2 SYDVKM. This CDR3 has 13 residues. CDR3 in DNA: TGTGCCAGCACTGACAGGGGGCCCTACGAGCAGTACTTC. It encodes CASTDRGPYEQYF.

The chain recombines TRBV27 with TRBJ2-2; 12 bases align to TRBD2. This CDR3 has 18 amino acids. After removal of 5 bases from V and 10 bases from J, the junction contained 17 bases not matched to a gene. Germline V gives CDR1 MNHEY, CDR2 SMNVEV (reference sequence). The CDR3 DNA reads TGTGCCAGCAGTCCATATCTAGCGGGGGGGCGTCTTATTCAGGAGCTGTTTTTT. Encoded protein: CASSPYLAGGRLIQELFF.